This T cell receptor (beta chain) was identified during a study of CD8 T cells in Susac syndrome. RNA in amounts of about 0.5 to 1 ug was reverse transcribed with random hexamers. TCRdb processed the immunoSEQ multiplex PCR reads anew with MiXCR; each CDR3 protein has one entry. The data contain approximately 190,000 distinct CDR3 sequences, approximately 96% of them singletons. This receptor was identified in a human donor with Susac syndrome. What was sequenced was CD4+ T cells from PBMCs.

The CDR3 DNA sequence: TGTGCCAGCAGCGTAGAGCTTTGGACTGAAGCTTTCTTT. Translation: CASSVELWTEAFF. This rearrangement joins TRBV9 to TRBJ1-1, with D hard to call. Per germline, CDR1 SGDLS and CDR2 YYNGEE. V was clipped by 0 bases and J by 5 bases, with 8 bases between them. The CDR3 loop spans 13 amino acids.